This T cell receptor beta chain was observed in a study of cytomegalovirus exposure and HLA in healthy donors. Primers for the PCR totalled 60 Vbeta and 13 Jbeta. Measured with immunoSEQ multiplex PCR; TCRdb has only the in-frame clones, and not every one. Of about 98,000 clones in the sample, 80% to 90% were seen once. The trim removed 0 bases at V and 7 bases at J, leaving 7 bases unmatched. The CDR3 loop spans 16 amino acids. Germline CDR1 MNHEY, CDR2 SVGAGI. With respect to this clone: Antigen specificity is unknown.

General study findings and limits: The study dropped some indistinguishable V segments, TRBV6-2 and TRBV6-3 among them.

The sample was PBMCs. The clonotype was recovered from a man in his forties in good health and CMV-seronegative. The chain joins TRBV6-5 to TRBJ1-3; 9 bases match TRBD1. This chain's CDR3 is CASSYSGTGPGNTIYF. DNA of the CDR3: TGTGCCAGCAGTTACTCCGGGACAGGGCCGGGGAACACCATATATTTT.